The count of the clone carrying this T cell receptor (beta chain) is one. There are 15 residues in the CDR3. Trimming cost V 6 bases and J 0 bases, with 12 bases left between them. Germline CDR1 MNHEY, CDR2 SVGAGI. The entry originates in a study of blood T cell repertoires in COVID-19. Study-wide context: The United States, Italy and Spain were the sources of the acute and convalescent COVID-19 samples. The cDNA or gDNA used as material had been derived from T cells, B-cell-depleted T cells, or PBMCs.

Under the authors' procedure: Amplification of reference gene primers provided the estimated nucleated cell counts. Sequencing used immunoSEQ multiplex PCR; TCRdb keeps in-frame clones, though not all of them. The DNA gave D and trimming, while V, J and clone size come from that table. The table has about 180,000 clones, about 88% seen once. The chain couples TRBV6-5 to TRBJ2-1; no clear D gene. The sequenced material came from peripheral blood. This TCR was sampled from a woman aged 25 to 45 with active or convalescent COVID-19. The CDR3 loop is CASRRLPSSYNEQFF. CDR3 nucleotides: TGTGCCAGCAGGCGACTCCCTAGCTCCTACAATGAGCAGTTCTTC.